The clone carrying this T cell receptor beta chain was found many times. Its target is not known. Amplification targeted TCR beta CDR3 regions from RNA transcripts. HTBI primers drove first-round RT-PCR of the TCR CDR3. TCRdb used MiXCR to reprocess the multiplex PCR reads, holding one entry per CDR3 protein. The sample yields 500,000 to 800,000 distinct CDR3 sequences, around 13% seen once. This specimen belongs to a study of T cells in Graves' hyperthyroidism and ophthalmopathy. The study, taken as a whole, reports: Most clonotypes expanded in the thyroid (above 0.001) were also present in blood.

Germline CDR1 reads LGHDT; CDR2 reads YNNKEL (reference sequence). V was pared by 0 bases and J by 0 bases, with 9 bases between. The CDR3 contains 15 residues. The sequencing sample was made of blood. The receptor was derived from a woman aged 50 to 60 with Graves' ophthalmopathy. J is TRBJ2-7 and V is TRBV3-1; TRBD2 might be the D (5 bases). In nucleotides, the CDR3 is TGTGCCAGCAGCCAAGAGTTCGGACTCTCCTACGAGCAGTACTTC. The encoded protein is CASSQEFGLSYEQYF.